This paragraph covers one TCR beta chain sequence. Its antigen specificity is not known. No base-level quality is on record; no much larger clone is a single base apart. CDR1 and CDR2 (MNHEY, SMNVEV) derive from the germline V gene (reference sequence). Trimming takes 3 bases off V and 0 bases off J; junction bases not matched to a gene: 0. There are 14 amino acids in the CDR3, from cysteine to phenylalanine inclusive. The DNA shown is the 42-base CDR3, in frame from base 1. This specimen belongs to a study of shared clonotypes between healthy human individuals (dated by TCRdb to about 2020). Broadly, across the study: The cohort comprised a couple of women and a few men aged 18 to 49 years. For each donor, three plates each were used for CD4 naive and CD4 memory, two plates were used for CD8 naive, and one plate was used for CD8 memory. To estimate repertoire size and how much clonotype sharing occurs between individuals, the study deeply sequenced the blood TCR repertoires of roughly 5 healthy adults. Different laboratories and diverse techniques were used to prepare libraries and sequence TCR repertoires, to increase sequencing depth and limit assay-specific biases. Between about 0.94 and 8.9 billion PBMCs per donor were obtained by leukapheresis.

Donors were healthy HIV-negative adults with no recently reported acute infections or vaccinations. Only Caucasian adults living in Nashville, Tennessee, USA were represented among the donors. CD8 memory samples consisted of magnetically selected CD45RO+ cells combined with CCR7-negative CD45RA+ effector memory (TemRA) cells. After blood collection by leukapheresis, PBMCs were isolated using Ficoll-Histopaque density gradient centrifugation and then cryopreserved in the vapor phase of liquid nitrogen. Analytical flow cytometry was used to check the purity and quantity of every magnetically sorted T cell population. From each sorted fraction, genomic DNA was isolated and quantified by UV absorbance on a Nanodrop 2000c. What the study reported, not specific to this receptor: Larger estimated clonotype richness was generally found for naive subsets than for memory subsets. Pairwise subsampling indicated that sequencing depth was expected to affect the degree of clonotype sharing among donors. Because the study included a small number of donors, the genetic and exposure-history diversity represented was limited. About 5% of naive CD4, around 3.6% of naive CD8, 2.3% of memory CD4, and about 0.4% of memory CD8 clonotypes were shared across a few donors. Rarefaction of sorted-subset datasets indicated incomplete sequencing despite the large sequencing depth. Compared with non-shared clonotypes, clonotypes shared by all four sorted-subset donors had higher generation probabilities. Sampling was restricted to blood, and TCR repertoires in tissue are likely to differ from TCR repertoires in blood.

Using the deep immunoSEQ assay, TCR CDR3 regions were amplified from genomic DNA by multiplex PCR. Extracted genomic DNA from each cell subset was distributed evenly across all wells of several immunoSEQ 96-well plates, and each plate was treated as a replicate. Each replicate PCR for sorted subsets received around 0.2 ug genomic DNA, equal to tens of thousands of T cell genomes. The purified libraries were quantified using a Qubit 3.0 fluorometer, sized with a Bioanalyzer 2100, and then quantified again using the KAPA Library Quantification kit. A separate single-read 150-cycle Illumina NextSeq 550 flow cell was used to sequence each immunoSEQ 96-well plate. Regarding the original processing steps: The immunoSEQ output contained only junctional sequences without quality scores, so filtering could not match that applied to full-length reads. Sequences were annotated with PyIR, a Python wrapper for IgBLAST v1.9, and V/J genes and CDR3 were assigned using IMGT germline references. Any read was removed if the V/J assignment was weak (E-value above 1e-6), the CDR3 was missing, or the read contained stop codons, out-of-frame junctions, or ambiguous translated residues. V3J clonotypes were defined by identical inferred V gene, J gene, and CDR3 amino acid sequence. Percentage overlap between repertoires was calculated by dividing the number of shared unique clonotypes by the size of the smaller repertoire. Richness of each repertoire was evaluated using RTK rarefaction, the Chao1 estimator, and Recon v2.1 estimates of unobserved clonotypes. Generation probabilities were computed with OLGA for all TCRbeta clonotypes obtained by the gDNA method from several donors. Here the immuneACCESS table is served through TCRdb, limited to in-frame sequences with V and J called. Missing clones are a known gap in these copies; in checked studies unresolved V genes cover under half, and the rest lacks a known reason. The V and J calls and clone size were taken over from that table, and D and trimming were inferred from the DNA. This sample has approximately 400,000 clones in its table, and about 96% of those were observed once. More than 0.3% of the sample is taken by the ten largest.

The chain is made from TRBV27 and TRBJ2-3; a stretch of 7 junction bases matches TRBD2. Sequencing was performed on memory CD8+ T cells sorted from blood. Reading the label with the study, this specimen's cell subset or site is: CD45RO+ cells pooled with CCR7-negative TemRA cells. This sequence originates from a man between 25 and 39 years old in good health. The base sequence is TGTGCCAGCAGTTTTAGCGGGAGCACAGATACGCAGTATTTT. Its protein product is CASSFSGSTDTQYF.